A single sample gave rise to the 14 T cell receptor beta chains below, sequenced in a study of blood T cell repertoires in COVID-19 (dated by TCRdb to about 2020). Libraries were constructed by the immunoSEQ multiplex PCR assay. TCRdb's version of the immuneACCESS table is confined to in-frame rearrangements and falls short of the full clone set. An unresolved V gene accounts for under half of the shortfall where checked; the remainder is of unknown origin. The sample includes roughly 250,000 clones, with about 82% observed a single time. 2% to 2.5% of the sample is in the top ten clones. Specimen: PBMCs or T cells enriched from blood (not recorded which). The source is a woman between 50 and 59 years old who had recovered from COVID-19.

The genes are TRBV7-2 and TRBJ1-4, with 7 bases lining up with TRBD1. There are 17 residues in the CDR3. Losses at the gene ends were 6 bases for V and 0 bases for J; bases not matched to a gene: 10. Germline CDR1 and CDR2: SGHTA and FQGNSA. CDR3 region: CASRESTGVSTNEKLFF. CDR3 in DNA: TGTGCCAGCAGGGAATCTACAGGGGTCTCAACTAATGAAAAACTGTTTTTT.

As DNA, the CDR3 is TGCGCCAGCAGCCCGAATGTGGGACAGATTTATGGCTACACCTTC. Its protein product is CASSPNVGQIYGYTF. The chain couples TRBV4-3 to TRBJ1-2; TRBD1 aligns across 7 bases. This CDR3 spans 15 amino acids. Germline V lookup: CDR1 LGHNA, CDR2 YSLEER. The trim removed 4 bases at V and 5 bases at J, leaving 10 bases unmatched.

The chain is built from TRBV21-1 and TRBJ2-1; the table's D call, TRBD1, was not checked against the DNA. TRBV21-1 is noted as a pseudogene. CDR3 length: 15 amino acids. The CDR3 bases are TGTGCCAGCCCGTCGCAGGGAAAATGTTTGAATGAGCAGTTCTTC. This codes for CASPSQGKCLNEQFF.

The rearrangement uses TRBV7-3 and TRBJ2-3; tentative D call: TRBD2 (5 bases). This CDR3 is 16 amino acids long. Germline V gene lookup returns CDR1 SGHTA and CDR2 FQGTGA. V lost 5 bases and J lost 6, with 21 bases in between. CDR3 protein: CASSREGNSVWDTQYF. The CDR3, as DNA: TGTGCCAGCAGCCGAGAGGGAAATAGCGTGTGGGATACGCAGTATTTT. Looking up the rest from reference TRBV7-3 and TRBJ2-3 gives the full variable domain: GAGVSQTPSNKVTEKGKYVELRCDPISGHTALYWYRQSLGQGPEFLIYFQGTGAADDSGLPNDRFFAVRPEGSVSTLKIQRTERGDSAVYLCASSREGNSVWDTQYFGPGTRLTVL.

CDR3 amino acids: CASSPPGTRDLSEQYF. CDR3 nucleotides: TGTGCCAGCAGCCCGCCGGGGACTAGGGACCTCTCCGAGCAGTACTTC. The chain couples TRBV5-4 to TRBJ2-7; 8 bases are shared with TRBD2. V was pared by 4 bases and J by 6 bases, with 15 bases of the junction left unmatched. The CDR3 extends over 16 amino acids. Per germline, CDR1 SGHNT and CDR2 YYREEE (reference sequence).

The sample holds a few counts of this clone. The J gene is TRBJ1-3, the V gene TRBV3-1 (or the pseudogene TRBV3-2); 10 nucleotides align to TRBD1. Germline values: CDR1 LGHDT, CDR2 YNNKEL (reference sequence). The CDR3 has 15 residues. V was pared by 4 bases and J by 2 bases, with 2 bases of the junction left unmatched. CDR3 region: CASSRGQGAGNTIYF. DNA of the CDR3: TGTGCCAGCAGCCGCGGACAGGGGGCTGGAAACACCATATATTTT.

A single count supports this clone. The chain couples TRBV5-4 to TRBJ1-2; D possibly corresponds to TRBD1 (5 bases). Trimming removed 4 bases at V and 4 bases at J, with 11 bases between. This CDR3 has 13 residues. Per the germline V gene, CDR1 is SGHNT and CDR2 is YYREEE (reference sequence). CDR3 sequence (DNA): TGTGCCAGCAGCCCAGACAGCAGCTATGGCTACACCTTC. Its protein is CASSPDSSYGYTF.

The V and J genes are TRBV7-9 and TRBJ2-7, with TRBD2 as a possible D gene (7 bases). Germline-derived CDR1 and CDR2 are SEHNR and FQNEAQ (reference sequence). The V end was cut by 6 bases, the J end by 3 bases, with 15 bases between. This CDR3 has 14 residues. The CDR3 is CASSGGGLRYEQYF. DNA of the CDR3: TGTGCCAGCAGTGGCGGGGGCCTCCGCTACGAGCAGTACTTC.

V gene TRBV6-5 combines with J gene TRBJ1-6; the match to TRBD1 covers 9 bases. V lost 2 bases to trimming and J lost 8 bases; unmatched junction nucleotides: 7. Germline V gene data show CDR1 as MNHEY and CDR2 as SVGAGI. CDR3 length: 16 amino acids. DNA for the CDR3: TGTGCCAGCAGTTACGTACCAACAGGGGGCGATTCACCCCTCCACTTT. Protein product: CASSYVPTGGDSPLHF.

The chain combines TRBV11-3 with TRBJ2-1; TRBD2 might be the D (6 bases). Per germline, CDR1 SGHNT and CDR2 YENEEA. V was cut by 0 bases and J by 0 bases, with 12 bases left in between. This CDR3 contains 17 residues. The CDR3 sequence is CASSLDSAGSSYNEQFF. DNA of the CDR3: TGTGCCAGCAGCTTAGATTCGGCGGGAAGCTCCTACAATGAGCAGTTCTTC.

J is TRBJ2-7 and V is TRBV7-8; the match to TRBD2 covers 7 bases. V trimming: 1 base; J trimming: 6 bases; junction bases outside the gene matches: 15. CDR3 length: 17 residues. Germline V gives CDR1 SGHVS, CDR2 FQNEAQ. CDR3 sequence reads: CASSLGAGATSFREQYF. CDR3 sequence (DNA): TGTGCCAGCAGCTTAGGGGCCGGGGCGACTAGCTTTCGCGAGCAGTACTTC.

V usage is TRBV3-1 (or the pseudogene TRBV3-2) and J usage is TRBJ2-5, with 9 bases identical to TRBD2. Germline CDR1 and CDR2: LGHDT and YNNKEL (reference sequence). V shed 0 bases, J shed 2 bases, and the junction held 7 bases outside the gene matches. The CDR3 is 17 residues long. CDR3: CASSQDFGGGGQETQYF. DNA of the CDR3: TGTGCCAGCAGCCAAGATTTTGGCGGGGGGGGTCAAGAGACCCAGTACTTC.

This chain links TRBV30 with TRBJ2-7; D perhaps matches TRBD1 (6 bases). V was cut by 6 bases and J by 5 bases, with 17 bases left in between. This CDR3 has 13 amino acids. Per germline, CDR1 GTSNPN and CDR2 SVGIG (reference sequence). The CDR3 coding sequence is TGTGCCTGCCAAAAGAGGGGGTCCGACGAGCAGTACTTC. Encoded protein: CACQKRGSDEQYF. Full variable domain (outside the CDR3, taken from reference TRBV30 and TRBJ2-7): SQTIHQWPATLVQPVGSPLSLECTVEGTSNPNLYWYRQAAGRGLQLLFYSVGIGQISSEVPQNLSASRPQDRQFILSSKKLLLSDSGFYLCACQKRGSDEQYFGPGTRLTVT.

The chain has TRBV28 and TRBJ1-1; D ambiguous. The V end was cut by 6 bases, the J end by 7 bases, with 21 bases between. The CDR3 extends over 15 amino acids. CDR1 is MDHEN and CDR2 is SYDVKM in the germline V gene. CDR3 residues: CASSPTGLSSNEAFF. CDR3 bases: TGTGCCAGCAGCCCCACTGGGCTCTCCTCTAATGAAGCTTTCTTT. Drawing the rest from reference TRBV28 and TRBJ1-1, the complete variable domain is DVKVTQSSRYLVKRTGEKVFLECVQDMDHENMFWYRQDPGLGLRLIYFSYDVKMKEKGDIPEGYSVSREKKERFSLILESASTNQTSMYLCASSPTGLSSNEAFFGQGTRLTVV.